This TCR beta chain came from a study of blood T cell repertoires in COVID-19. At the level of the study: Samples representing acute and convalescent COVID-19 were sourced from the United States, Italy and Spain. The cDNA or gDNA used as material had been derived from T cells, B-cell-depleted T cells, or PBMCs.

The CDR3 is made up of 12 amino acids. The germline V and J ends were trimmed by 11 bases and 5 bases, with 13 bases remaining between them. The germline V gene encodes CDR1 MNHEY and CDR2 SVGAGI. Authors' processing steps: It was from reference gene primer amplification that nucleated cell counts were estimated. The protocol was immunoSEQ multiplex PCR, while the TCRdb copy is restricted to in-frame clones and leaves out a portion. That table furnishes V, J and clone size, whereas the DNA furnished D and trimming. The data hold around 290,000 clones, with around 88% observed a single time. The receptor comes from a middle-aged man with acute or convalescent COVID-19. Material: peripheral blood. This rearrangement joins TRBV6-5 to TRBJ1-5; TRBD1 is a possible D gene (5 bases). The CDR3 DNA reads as TGTGCCGGGCGGGACCCCGATCAGCCCCAGCATTTT. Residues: CAGRDPDQPQHF.